This T cell receptor (beta chain) was retrieved from a study of blood T cell repertoires in COVID-19. Study-level background: The United States, Italy and Spain provided the acute and convalescent COVID-19 samples.

This clone occurred once. Measured with immunoSEQ multiplex PCR; TCRdb has only the in-frame clones, and not every one. Counted here are 200,000 to 250,000 clones, roughly 86% occurring once; the ten biggest clones make up roughly 2.5%. Trimming took off 0 bases at V and 0 bases at J, with 10 bases between the two ends. This CDR3 is 16 amino acids long. Germline V gene lookup returns CDR1 SGHRS and CDR2 YFSETQ. Sample: peripheral blood. J is TRBJ1-3 and V is TRBV5-1; the D gene is possibly TRBD1 (6 bases). This clonotype was sampled from an older woman with acute or convalescent COVID-19. CDR3 coding DNA: TGCGCCAGCAGCTTGGACACAGGGATCTCTGGAAACACCATATATTTT. This encodes CASSLDTGISGNTIYF.